The next 5 T cell receptor beta chains were all read from a single sample in a study of T-cell reconstitution after alpha-beta-depleted transplantation in children. Library preparation (for TCRbeta) was performed with unique molecular identifiers. TCRdb re-derived calls from the PCR reads in MiXCR, one entry per CDR3 protein. The sample includes 200,000 to 250,000 distinct CDR3 sequences, roughly 7% of them seen just once. Sequenced here: PBMCs, sampled before TCRalphabeta/CD19-depleted stem cell transplant. All receptors come from a boy between 2 and 10 years old with acute lymphoblastic leukemia, due to receive a stem cell transplant.

V usage is TRBV12-3 or TRBV12-4 and J usage is TRBJ2-5, with 8 positions matching TRBD1. V was pared by 11 bases and J by 2 bases, with 22 bases of the junction left unmatched. This CDR3 has 18 residues. CDR3 amino acids: CAFSLRAGGAWNQETQYF. The CDR3 nucleotides read TGTGCCTTCAGTTTAAGGGCAGGGGGCGCCTGGAATCAAGAGACCCAGTACTTC.

This clonotype was recorded at least ten times. The J gene is TRBJ1-1, the V gene TRBV24-1, with no clear D. The V end was cut by 3 bases, the J end by 1 base, with 14 bases between. The CDR3 totals 16 residues. Germline V gene data show CDR1 as KGHDR and CDR2 as SFDVKD. The CDR3 nucleotides read TGTGCCACCAGTGATACTCGGAGGGTCCAGAACACTGAAGCTTTCTTT. Its protein product is CATSDTRRVQNTEAFF.

V and J are TRBV4-1 and TRBJ2-3; TRBD2 matches 8 bases. Germline V lookup: CDR1 MGHRA, CDR2 YSYEKL. This CDR3 is built from 19 residues. V lost 0 bases and J lost 2; bases outside the gene matches: 13. The CDR3 protein is CASSQDRASGYIITDTQYF. CDR3 in DNA: TGCGCCAGCAGCCAAGATCGCGCTAGCGGGTACATCATCACAGATACGCAGTATTTT.

This clonotype was picked up many times. V gene TRBV5-1 combines with J gene TRBJ2-5, with D tentatively TRBD1 (6 bases). CDR3 size: 14 residues. The V end was cut by 3 bases, the J end by 4 bases, with 13 bases between. Germline CDR1 and CDR2: SGHRS and YFSETQ. CDR3 nucleotide sequence: TGCGCCAGCAGCTCCGGACAGACAAGAGAGACCCAGTACTTC. This sequence encodes CASSSGQTRETQYF.

This clonotype has a count of ten or more. V usage is TRBV29-1 and J usage is TRBJ1-1; TRBD1 aligns across 9 bases. In germline, CDR1 is SQVTM, CDR2 ANQGSEA. Trimming removed 4 bases from V and 0 bases from J; junction bases left unmatched: 6. The CDR3 is 15 residues long. In DNA, the CDR3 is TGCAGCGTTGGGAGGGACAGGGTATTGAACACTGAAGCTTTCTTT. Translation gives CSVGRDRVLNTEAFF.